This T cell receptor beta chain derives from a study of neurological immune-mediated disorders. This clonotype was seen at least ten times. TCRdb reprocessed the 5' RACE reads with MiXCR, giving one entry per CDR3 protein. The sample records around 61,000 distinct CDR3 sequences, roughly 5% being singletons. The TCR originated in a human donor with multiple sclerosis. The donor label of this sample is uncertain. What was sequenced was PBMCs.

CDR3 residues: CASSFPGDSYNEQFF. CDR3 coding DNA: TGCGCCAGCAGCTTCCCAGGGGACTCCTACAATGAGCAGTTCTTC. The V gene is TRBV5-1, the J gene TRBJ2-1; perhaps TRBD1 as D (6 bases). V lost 2 bases, J lost 0 bases, and 9 bases lay in between. Germline V CDR1 and CDR2: SGHRS, YFSETQ. The CDR3 is made up of 15 amino acids. The full variable domain, completed using reference TRBV5-1 and TRBJ2-1, is KAGVTQTPRYLIKTRGQQVTLSCSPISGHRSVSWYQQTPGQGLQFLFEYFSETQRNKGNFPGRFSGRQFSNSRSEMNVSTLELGDSALYLCASSFPGDSYNEQFFGPGTRLTVL.